The 30 T cell receptor beta chains presented below share a single source sample, sequenced in a study of T cell repertoires in cytomegalovirus infection. Their cognate antigens are unknown. TCRdb reprocessed the reads via MiXCR and lists one record per CDR3 protein. The sample has 680,000 or so distinct CDR3 sequences; 30% to 40% are singletons. Here the sequenced sample was cultured PBMCs, taken from culture after CMV antigen stimulation. These receptors were collected from a human donor in good health (CMV status not recorded). Some clones in this sample may be carry-over from other donors' samples.

The rearrangement links TRBV20-1 to TRBJ2-3; 8 bases line up with TRBD2. The CDR3 is made up of 13 amino acids. The germline V gene has CDR1 DFQATT and CDR2 SNEGSKA (reference sequence). CDR3 DNA: TGCAGCCCCTCGGGGGGGGGCACAGATACGCAGTATTTT. It codes for CSPSGGGTDTQYF.

The count of this clonotype is one. A much more abundant neighbour one base away suggests this may be a read error. This CDR3 fails to terminate in the conserved phenylalanine or tryptophan, so it likely reflects a read error. The chain employs TRBV7-6 and TRBJ2-7; D is undetermined. The V end was cut by 6 bases, the J end by 2 bases, with 17 bases between. Germline loops: CDR1 SGHVS, CDR2 FNYEAQ. The CDR3 is 15 amino acids. The CDR3 loop is CASSLVVGSAYEQYS. The CDR3 region has the DNA TGTGCCAGCAGTCTCGTAGTGGGCTCGGCCTACGAGCAGTACTCC.

This chain joins TRBV11-2 and TRBJ2-7; the match to TRBD1 covers 9 bases. The CDR3 length is 14 residues. V lost 4 bases and J lost 6; bases outside the gene matches: 7. Germline-derived CDR1 and CDR2 are SGHAT and FQNNGV. The CDR3 sequence: CASSSRTGVGEQYF. CDR3 bases: TGTGCCAGCAGCTCCCGGACAGGGGTCGGCGAGCAGTACTTC.

The table lists this clonotype with a few counts. The chain employs TRBV19 and TRBJ2-3, with D perhaps matching TRBD1 or TRBD2 (6 bases each). Germline CDR1 LNHDA, CDR2 SQIVND (reference sequence). The V and J ends lost 2 bases and 2 bases respectively, with 14 bases between them. The CDR3 covers 16 residues. The CDR3 is CASSIKAGTFTDTQYF. In DNA form, the CDR3 reads TGTGCCAGTAGTATAAAGGCGGGGACATTCACAGATACGCAGTATTTT.

This clonotype was counted only a few times. The genes are TRBV7-2 and TRBJ2-7; the D call may be TRBD1 or TRBD2 (5 bases each). Trimming cost V 5 bases and J 1 base, with 12 bases left between them. Germline lookup yields CDR1 SGHTA and CDR2 FQGNSA. The CDR3 covers 14 residues. This chain's CDR3 is CASSHAEGSYEQYF. The CDR3 nucleotides are TGTGCCAGCAGCCATGCCGAGGGGTCCTACGAGCAGTACTTC.

Notes on this clonotype: A junction end diverges from the germline sequence, so it may reflect a read error. This chain connects TRBV10-3 to TRBJ2-5; 7 bases agree with TRBD1. Germline values: CDR1 ENHRY, CDR2 SYGVKD. The CDR3 totals 15 residues. The CDR3 DNA sequence: TGTGCCATCAGTGAGCGACAGGGTGCCGAAGAGACCCACTACTTC. Its protein product is CAISERQGAEETHYF.

This chain uses TRBV19 with TRBJ1-1, with D unclear. Trimming cost V 1 base and J 3 bases, with 6 bases left between them. Germline V gives CDR1 LNHDA, CDR2 SQIVND (reference sequence). The CDR3 loop spans 13 amino acids. The CDR3 DNA follows: TGTGCCAGTAGTATAGTAGAGGACACTGAAGCTTTCTTT. Translated: CASSIVEDTEAFF.

This chain links TRBV28 with TRBJ2-7; 9 bases are a match to TRBD1. Germline V gives CDR1 MDHEN, CDR2 SYDVKM. The CDR3 contains 14 residues. After removal of 3 bases from V and 3 bases from J, the junction contained 3 bases not matched to a gene. Written as DNA, the CDR3 is TGTGCCAGCAGTTTCGACAGGGGGGTCTACGAGCAGTACTTC. This translates into CASSFDRGVYEQYF.

CDR3 coding DNA: TGCGCCAGCAGCCATGATCTCGACAGGGGAGGCGAAAAACTGTTTTTT. Protein product: CASSHDLDRGGEKLFF. The genes are TRBV4-1 and TRBJ1-4, with 8 bases identical to TRBD1. Looked up from germline, CDR1 is MGHRA and CDR2 is YSYEKL. This CDR3 has 16 amino acids. V lost 3 bases, J lost 8 bases, and 11 bases stayed unmatched.

This clonotype was picked up one time. V gene TRBV11-2 combines with J gene TRBJ2-1; 7 nucleotides agree with TRBD2. The length of the CDR3 is 16 residues. In germline, CDR1 is SGHAT, CDR2 FQNNGV. The junction had 12 bases not matched to a gene; V was cut back by 5 bases and J by 5 bases. CDR3 sequence reads: CASSQWSGLADNEQFF. CDR3 in DNA: TGTGCCAGCAGCCAGTGGTCTGGTCTAGCGGACAATGAGCAGTTCTTC.

The table lists this clonotype with a few counts. The chain couples TRBV7-6 to TRBJ2-5, with unresolved D. Between the trimmed V and J ends, which lost 0 bases and 4 bases, there was a span of 9 bases. This CDR3 has 14 amino acids. Germline V gene data show CDR1 as SGHVS and CDR2 as FNYEAQ. CDR3 sequence reads: CASSLAMPRETQYF. In nucleotides, the CDR3 is TGTGCCAGCAGCTTAGCGATGCCCCGAGAGACCCAGTACTTC.

This clonotype has more than one count but fewer than ten. The chain is built from TRBV4-1 and TRBJ2-1; no clear D gene. The V gene's germline CDR1 is MGHRA and CDR2 YSYEKL. There are 13 residues in the CDR3. The germline V and J ends were trimmed by 3 bases and 8 bases, with 11 bases remaining between them. CDR3 nucleotide sequence: TGCGCCAGCAGCCACTCTTGGGCTGATGAGCAGTTCTTC. This codes for CASSHSWADEQFF.

The chain links TRBV6-6 to TRBJ1-2; maybe TRBD1 (6 bases). CDR3 length: 13 amino acids. The germline CDR1 and CDR2 sequences are MNHNY and SVGAGI (reference sequence). V lost 5 bases and J 7 bases, leaving 14 bases between the germline ends. The CDR3 region has the DNA TGTGCCAGCAGTGATGGGACAACGACTGGCTACACCTTC. The encoded protein is CASSDGTTTGYTF.

This clonotype was counted once. The gene calls are TRBV29-1 and TRBJ1-1, with TRBD1 matching over 7 bases. Germline V gives CDR1 SQVTM, CDR2 ANQGSEA. V gave up 7 bases and J gave up 11 bases; unmatched junction bases: 10. The CDR3 spans 11 residues. The CDR3 sequence: CSGGEGAKAFF. CDR3 nucleotide sequence: TGCAGCGGGGGTGAGGGGGCGAAGGCTTTCTTT.

The rearrangement uses TRBV29-1 and TRBJ1-4; 7 bases align to TRBD1. V lost 7 bases to trimming and J lost 8 bases; unmatched junction nucleotides: 10. This CDR3 is 13 amino acids long. Germline values: CDR1 SQVTM, CDR2 ANQGSEA. In nucleotides, the CDR3 is TGCAGCGCCCTAACAGGGGCGAGCGAAAAACTGTTTTTT. Protein product: CSALTGASEKLFF.

The CDR3 DNA reads as TGTGCCAGCAGTTACACGGACGGACTAGCACTCACAGATACGCAGTATTTT. This encodes CASSYTDGLALTDTQYF. The chain employs TRBV6-5 and TRBJ2-3; TRBD2 agrees at 8 bases. The germline CDR1 and CDR2 sequences are MNHEY and SVGAGI. The CDR3 runs 17 residues. V was pared by 2 bases and J by 2 bases, with 9 bases of the junction left unmatched.

This clonotype was counted a few times. The V call is TRBV12-3 or TRBV12-4, the J call TRBJ2-7; no clear D gene. The CDR3 contains 14 residues. Deletions cut 7 bases from V and 3 bases from J, with 16 bases between. CDR3 region: CASTNRPDLYEQYF. The DNA of the CDR3 is TGTGCCAGCACTAACAGACCTGATCTCTACGAGCAGTACTTC.

V gene TRBV7-6 combines with J gene TRBJ2-5, with 8 bases that match TRBD1. V gave up 1 base and J gave up 7 bases; unmatched junction bases: 11. Per germline, CDR1 SGHVS and CDR2 FNYEAQ. The CDR3 is 16 residues long. In DNA, the CDR3 is TGTGCCAGCAGCTTAGTCCGCAGGGGGCGCACCGGGACCCAGTACTTC. Translation gives CASSLVRRGRTGTQYF.

The chain carries TRBV6-2 or TRBV6-3 and TRBJ2-4; tentatively, D is TRBD2 (6 bases). The germline gives CDR1 MNHEY, CDR2 SVGEGT. The length of the CDR3 is 14 residues. Deletions cut 5 bases from V and 7 bases from J, with 15 bases between. The CDR3 loop reads CASSPVRGVNIQYF. The DNA of the CDR3 is TGTGCCAGCAGTCCTGTGCGCGGGGTGAACATTCAGTACTTC.

This clonotype was observed many times. The rearrangement uses TRBV7-2 and TRBJ1-1; D not resolved. The CDR3 totals 14 residues. Germline V gene data show CDR1 as SGHTA and CDR2 as FQGNSA. V was clipped by 5 bases and J by 0 bases, with 10 bases between them. In DNA, the CDR3 is TGTGCCAGCAGCCAAGACGGACTGAACACTGAAGCTTTCTTT. Translated, it gives CASSQDGLNTEAFF.

This clonotype was seen a few times. The V gene is TRBV7-7, the J gene TRBJ2-3; D is possibly TRBD2 (6 bases). The ends were cut back, 3 bases at V and 6 bases at J, with 22 bases in the middle. This CDR3 is built from 17 residues. The germline V gene encodes CDR1 SSHAT and CDR2 FNYEAQ (reference sequence). The CDR3 nucleotides read TGTGCCAGCAGCTTCGGGGGACCGGGAGAGACGATCGATACGCAGTATTTT. It is translated as CASSFGGPGETIDTQYF.

CDR3 region: CASSQEELGVKNIQYF. The CDR3 nucleotides are TGCGCCAGCAGCCAAGAGGAATTGGGAGTCAAAAACATTCAGTACTTC. This chain uses TRBV4-1 with TRBJ2-4; D possibly corresponds to TRBD2 (5 bases). Per the germline V gene, CDR1 is MGHRA and CDR2 is YSYEKL. CDR3 length: 16 amino acids. Trimming shortened V by 0 bases and J by 3 bases, and 12 bases separated the two germline ends.

V is TRBV12-3 or TRBV12-4 and J is TRBJ2-3; the D gene could be TRBD1 or TRBD2 (7 bases each). The V gene lost 3 bases and the J gene lost 2 bases, with 24 bases spanning the gap. This CDR3 contains 19 residues. The CDR3 region is CASSFALPQGGLNTDTQYF. CDR3 DNA: TGTGCCAGCAGTTTCGCACTCCCGCAGGGGGGGCTCAACACAGATACGCAGTATTTT.

At least ten counts were recorded for this clonotype. J is TRBJ2-7 and V is TRBV7-2; no definite D call. The CDR3 is 12 amino acids. V was cut by 2 bases and J by 3 bases, with 5 bases left in between. Germline CDR1 is SGHTA and CDR2 is FQGNSA. DNA of the CDR3: TGTGCCAGCAGCTTACAGGACTACGAGCAGTACTTC. Protein: CASSLQDYEQYF.

CDR3 bases: TGTGCCAGCAGCTTGTCCGGGGCGGACTATGGCTACACCTTC. As protein: CASSLSGADYGYTF. This sequence joins TRBV5-4 and TRBJ1-2; a weak D match, TRBD1 (5 bases). The CDR3 has 14 residues. Per the germline V gene, CDR1 is SGHNT and CDR2 is YYREEE (reference sequence). Trimming took off 1 base at V and 3 bases at J, with 10 bases between the two ends.

The chain is built from TRBV20-1 and TRBJ2-2, with 8 bases identical to TRBD2. From germline, CDR1 is DFQATT and CDR2 SNEGSKA (reference sequence). This CDR3 region has 14 residues. Trimming took 6 bases from V and 5 from J; bases not matched to a gene: 8. The CDR3 coding sequence is TGCAGTGCCGCGCGGGGGGCAGGGACCGGGGAGCTGTTTTTT. As protein: CSAARGAGTGELFF.

This clonotype was picked up many times. V and J are TRBV7-8 and TRBJ2-7; D unresolved. This CDR3 contains 15 residues. V lost 1 base, J lost 5 bases, and 15 bases lay in between. Germline CDR1 and CDR2: SGHVS and FQNEAQ. CDR3 nucleotides: TGTGCCAGCAGCTTAGAGGGATTAATCGGTGACGAGCAGTACTTC. Its protein product is CASSLEGLIGDEQYF.

The chain uses TRBV7-6 and TRBJ1-1; TRBD1 is a possible D gene (6 bases). CDR3 length: 14 residues. Looked up from germline, CDR1 is SGHVS and CDR2 is FNYEAQ. The V end was cut by 8 bases, the J end by 8 bases, with 21 bases between. The CDR3 loop is CASRPRTAIKEAFF. The CDR3 nucleotides read TGTGCCAGCCGTCCAAGGACAGCAATCAAGGAAGCTTTCTTT.

This clonotype was seen more than once but under ten times. The J gene is TRBJ2-3, the V gene TRBV7-8; D tentatively reads TRBD1 or TRBD2 (5 bases each). Trimming took off 4 bases at V and 6 bases at J, with 17 bases between the two ends. Per the germline V gene, CDR1 is SGHVS and CDR2 is FQNEAQ. There are 15 residues in the CDR3. The CDR3 loop reads CASSSRDPYGDTQYF. The CDR3 coding sequence is TGTGCCAGCAGCTCCCGGGACCCCTACGGGGATACGCAGTATTTT.

The V call is TRBV9, the J call TRBJ1-6; D might be TRBD1 (6 bases). The ends were cut back, 4 bases at V and 0 bases at J, with 11 bases in the middle. Germline CDR1 and CDR2: SGDLS and YYNGEE. This CDR3 is built from 16 residues. The CDR3 sequence: CASSSRGSSYNSPLHF. The CDR3 DNA reads as TGTGCCAGCAGCTCCAGGGGTAGCTCCTATAATTCACCCCTCCACTTT.